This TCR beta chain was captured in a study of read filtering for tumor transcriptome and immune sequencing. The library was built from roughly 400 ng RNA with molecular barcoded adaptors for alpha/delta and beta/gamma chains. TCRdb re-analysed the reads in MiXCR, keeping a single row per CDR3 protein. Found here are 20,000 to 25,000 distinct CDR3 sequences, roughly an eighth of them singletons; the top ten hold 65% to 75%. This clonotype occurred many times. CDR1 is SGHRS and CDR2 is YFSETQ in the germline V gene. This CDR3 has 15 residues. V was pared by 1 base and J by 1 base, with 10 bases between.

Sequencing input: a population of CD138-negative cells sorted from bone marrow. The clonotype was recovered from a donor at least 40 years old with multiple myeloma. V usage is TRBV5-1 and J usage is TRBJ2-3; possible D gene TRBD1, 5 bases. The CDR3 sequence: CASSLTPTGTDTQYF. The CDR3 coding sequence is TGCGCCAGCAGCTTGACCCCGACAGGCACAGATACGCAGTATTTT.